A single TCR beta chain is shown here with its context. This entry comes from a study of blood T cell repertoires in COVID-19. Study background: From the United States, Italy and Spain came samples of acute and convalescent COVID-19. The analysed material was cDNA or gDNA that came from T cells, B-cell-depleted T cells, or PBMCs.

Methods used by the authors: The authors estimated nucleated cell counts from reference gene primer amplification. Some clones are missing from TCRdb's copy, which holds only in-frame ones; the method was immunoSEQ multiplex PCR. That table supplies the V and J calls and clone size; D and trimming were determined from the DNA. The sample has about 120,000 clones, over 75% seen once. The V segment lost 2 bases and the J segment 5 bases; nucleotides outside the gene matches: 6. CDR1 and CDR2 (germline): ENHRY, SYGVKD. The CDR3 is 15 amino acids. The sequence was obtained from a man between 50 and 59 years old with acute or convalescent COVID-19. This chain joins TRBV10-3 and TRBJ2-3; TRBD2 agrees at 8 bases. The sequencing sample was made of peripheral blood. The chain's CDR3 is CAISETSGYRDTQYF. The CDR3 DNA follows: TGTGCCATCAGTGAGACTAGCGGATACAGAGATACGCAGTATTTT.